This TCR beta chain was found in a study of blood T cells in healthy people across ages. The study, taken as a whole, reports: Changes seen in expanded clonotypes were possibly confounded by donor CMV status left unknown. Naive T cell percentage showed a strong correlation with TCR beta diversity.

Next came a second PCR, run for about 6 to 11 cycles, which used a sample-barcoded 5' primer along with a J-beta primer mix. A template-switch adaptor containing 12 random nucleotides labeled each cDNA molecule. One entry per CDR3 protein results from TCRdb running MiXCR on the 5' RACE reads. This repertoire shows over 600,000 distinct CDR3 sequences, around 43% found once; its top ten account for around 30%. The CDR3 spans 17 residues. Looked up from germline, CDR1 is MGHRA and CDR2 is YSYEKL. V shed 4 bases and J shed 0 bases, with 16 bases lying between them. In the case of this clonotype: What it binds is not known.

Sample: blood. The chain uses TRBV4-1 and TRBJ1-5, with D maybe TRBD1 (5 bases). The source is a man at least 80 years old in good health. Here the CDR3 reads CASSPPSGGGSNQPQHF. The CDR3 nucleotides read TGCGCCAGCAGCCCACCCTCGGGCGGGGGTAGCAATCAGCCCCAGCATTTT.